This TCR beta chain came from a study of blood T cell repertoires in COVID-19. Assay used: immunoSEQ multiplex PCR; TCRdb lists only in-frame clones, some missing. Found here are about 290,000 clones, about nine tenths of them singletons; the top ten hold 1.7%. Germline CDR1 reads SGDLS; CDR2 reads YYNGEE. CDR3 length: 16 amino acids. V dropped 0 bases and J dropped 5 bases, with 14 bases sitting between them. Material: PBMCs or T cells enriched from blood (not recorded which). The V and J genes are TRBV9 and TRBJ2-2, with D perhaps TRBD1 (6 bases). The sequence was collected from a woman aged 40-49 years who had recovered from COVID-19. CDR3 DNA: TGTGCCAGCAGCGTAGGTGTGGGGGCTCGGACCGGGGAGCTGTTTTTT. Its translation is CASSVGVGARTGELFF. The variable domain in full, with the rest retrieved from reference TRBV9 and TRBJ2-2, is DSGVTQTPKHLITATGQRVTLRCSPRSGDLSVYWYQQSLDQGLQFLIQYYNGEERAKGNILERFSAQQFPDLHSELNLSSLELGDSALYFCASSVGVGARTGELFFGEGSRLTVL.